This T cell receptor (beta chain) originates from a study of cytomegalovirus exposure and HLA in healthy donors. As for the study in general: Unique TCR beta sequences numbering about 100 million came from 150 million to 200 million T cells in an earlier analysis. The study's findings and limits: Researchers catalogued roughly 170 TCR beta chains as cytomegalovirus-associated.

Trimming removed 6 bases at V and 8 bases at J, with 14 bases between. This CDR3 is 13 amino acids long. Germline V CDR1 and CDR2: MNHEY, SMNVEV (reference sequence). In regard to this clone: What it binds is unknown.

60 Vbeta and 13 Jbeta primers were used in PCR. Method: immunoSEQ multiplex PCR; TCRdb's copy keeps in-frame clones and lacks some. The sample holds some 180,000 clones, about 80% seen once. The genes are TRBV27 and TRBJ2-1; D possibly corresponds to TRBD2 (7 bases). The material sequenced was PBMCs. This clonotype was obtained from a woman aged 55-75 years in good health and CMV-seropositive. DNA of the CDR3: TGTGCCAGCAGGATGGGGGGGCTTGATGAGCAGTTCTTC. Amino acids: CASRMGGLDEQFF.